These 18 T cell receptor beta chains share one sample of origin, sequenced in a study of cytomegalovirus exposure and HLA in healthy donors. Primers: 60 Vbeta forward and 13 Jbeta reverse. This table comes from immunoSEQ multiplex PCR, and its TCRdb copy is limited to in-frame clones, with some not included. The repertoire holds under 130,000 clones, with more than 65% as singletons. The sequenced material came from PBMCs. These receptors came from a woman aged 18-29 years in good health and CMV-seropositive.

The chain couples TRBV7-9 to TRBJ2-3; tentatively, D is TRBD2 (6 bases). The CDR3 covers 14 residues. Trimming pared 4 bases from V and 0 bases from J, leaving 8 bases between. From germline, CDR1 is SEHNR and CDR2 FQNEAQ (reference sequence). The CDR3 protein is CASSWGVSTDTQYF. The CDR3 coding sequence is TGTGCCAGCAGCTGGGGGGTTAGCACAGATACGCAGTATTTT.

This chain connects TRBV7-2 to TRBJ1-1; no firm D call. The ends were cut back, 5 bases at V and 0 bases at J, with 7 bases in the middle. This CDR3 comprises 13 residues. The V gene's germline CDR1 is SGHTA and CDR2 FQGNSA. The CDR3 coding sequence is TGTGCCAGCAGCGCCCACATGAACACTGAAGCTTTCTTT. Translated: CASSAHMNTEAFF.

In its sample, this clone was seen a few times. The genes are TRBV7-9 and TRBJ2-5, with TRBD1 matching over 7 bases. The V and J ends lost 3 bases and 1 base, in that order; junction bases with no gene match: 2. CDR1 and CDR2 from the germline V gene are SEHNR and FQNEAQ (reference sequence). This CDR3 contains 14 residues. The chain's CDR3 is CASSLTGRQETQYF. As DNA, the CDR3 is TGTGCCAGCAGCTTGACAGGGCGCCAAGAGACCCAGTACTTC. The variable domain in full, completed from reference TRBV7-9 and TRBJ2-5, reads DTGVSQNPRHKITKRGQNVTFRCDPISEHNRLYWYRQTLGQGPEFLTYFQNEAQLEKSRLLSDRFSAERPKGSFSTLEIQRTEQGDSAMYLCASSLTGRQETQYFGPGTRLLVL.

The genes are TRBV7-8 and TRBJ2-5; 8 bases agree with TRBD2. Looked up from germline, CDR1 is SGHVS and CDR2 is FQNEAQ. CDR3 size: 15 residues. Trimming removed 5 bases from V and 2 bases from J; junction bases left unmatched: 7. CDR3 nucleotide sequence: TGTGCCAGCAGCGGATTTCAGCGGGGGCAAGAGACCCAGTACTTC. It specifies CASSGFQRGQETQYF.

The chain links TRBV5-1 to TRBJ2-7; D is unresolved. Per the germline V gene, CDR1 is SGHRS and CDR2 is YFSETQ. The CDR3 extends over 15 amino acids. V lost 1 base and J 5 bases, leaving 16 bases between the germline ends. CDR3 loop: CASSLHLKQSHEQYF. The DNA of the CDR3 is TGCGCCAGCAGCTTGCACCTTAAACAGTCTCACGAGCAGTACTTC.

CDR3 DNA sequence: TGCGCCAGCAGCCAAGTTCAACTAGCGGGCCCTACCTACGAGCAGTACTTC. Residues: CASSQVQLAGPTYEQYF. This rearrangement joins TRBV4-1 to TRBJ2-7, with TRBD2 matching over 9 bases. The CDR3 has 17 amino acids. V was pared by 1 base and J by 2 bases, with 9 bases of the junction left unmatched. Germline lookup yields CDR1 MGHRA and CDR2 YSYEKL.

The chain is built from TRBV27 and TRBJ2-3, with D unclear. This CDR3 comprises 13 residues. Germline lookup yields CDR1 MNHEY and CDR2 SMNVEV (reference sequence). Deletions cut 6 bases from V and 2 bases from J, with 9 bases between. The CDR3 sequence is CASSSHATDTQYF. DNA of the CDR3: TGTGCCAGCAGCTCACATGCCACAGATACGCAGTATTTT.

CDR3 region: CASHQRGRELYEQYF. Written as DNA, the CDR3 is TGTGCCAGCCACCAGCGGGGGAGGGAGCTCTACGAGCAGTACTTC. The V call is TRBV28, the J call TRBJ2-7; 8 nucleotides agree with TRBD2. Germline V gene data show CDR1 as MDHEN and CDR2 as SYDVKM. The junction had 12 bases not matched to a gene; V was cut back by 8 bases and J by 3 bases. The CDR3 covers 15 residues.

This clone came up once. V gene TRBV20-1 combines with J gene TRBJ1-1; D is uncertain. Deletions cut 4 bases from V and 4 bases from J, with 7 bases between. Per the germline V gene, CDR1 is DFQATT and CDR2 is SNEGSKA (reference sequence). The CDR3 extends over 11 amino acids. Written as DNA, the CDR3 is TGCAGTGCTATTTCTGTCACTGAAGCTTTCTTT. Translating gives CSAISVTEAFF.

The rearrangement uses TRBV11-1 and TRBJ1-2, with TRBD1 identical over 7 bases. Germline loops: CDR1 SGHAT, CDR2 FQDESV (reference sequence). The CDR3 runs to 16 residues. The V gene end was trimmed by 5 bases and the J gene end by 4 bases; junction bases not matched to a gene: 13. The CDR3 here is CASSRDPGGMGYGYTF. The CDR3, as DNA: TGTGCCAGCAGCCGTGACCCAGGGGGAATGGGCTATGGCTACACCTTC.

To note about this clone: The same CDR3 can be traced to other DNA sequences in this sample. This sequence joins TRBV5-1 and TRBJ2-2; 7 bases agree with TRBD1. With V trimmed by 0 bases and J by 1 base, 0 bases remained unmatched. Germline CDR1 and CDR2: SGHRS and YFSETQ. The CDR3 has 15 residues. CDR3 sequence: CASSLDRGNTGELFF. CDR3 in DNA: TGCGCCAGCAGCTTGGACAGGGGGAACACCGGGGAGCTGTTTTTT. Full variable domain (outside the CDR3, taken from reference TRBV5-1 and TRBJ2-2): KAGVTQTPRYLIKTRGQQVTLSCSPISGHRSVSWYQQTPGQGLQFLFEYFSETQRNKGNFPGRFSGRQFSNSRSEMNVSTLELGDSALYLCASSLDRGNTGELFFGEGSRLTVL.

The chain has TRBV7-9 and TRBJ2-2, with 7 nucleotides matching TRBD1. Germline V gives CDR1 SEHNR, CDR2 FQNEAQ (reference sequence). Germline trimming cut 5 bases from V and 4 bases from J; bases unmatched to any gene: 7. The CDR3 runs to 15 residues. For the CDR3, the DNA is TGTGCCAGCAGCCCTGGGACAGCTGCCACCGGGGAGCTGTTTTTT. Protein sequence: CASSPGTAATGELFF.

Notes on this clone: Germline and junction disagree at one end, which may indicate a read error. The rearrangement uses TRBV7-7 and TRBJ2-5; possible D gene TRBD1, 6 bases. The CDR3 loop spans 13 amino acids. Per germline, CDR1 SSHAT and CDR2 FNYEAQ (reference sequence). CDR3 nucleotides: TGTGCTAGCAGCTTAGGACAGCAAGAGACCCAGTACTTC. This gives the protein CASSLGQQETQYF.

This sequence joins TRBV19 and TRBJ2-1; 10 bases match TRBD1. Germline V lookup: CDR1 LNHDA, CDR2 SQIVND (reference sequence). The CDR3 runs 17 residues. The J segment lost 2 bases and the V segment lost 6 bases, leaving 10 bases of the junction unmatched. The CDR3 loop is CASRPAPGTGAYNEQFF. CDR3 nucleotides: TGTGCCAGTAGACCAGCCCCCGGGACAGGGGCCTACAATGAGCAGTTCTTC.

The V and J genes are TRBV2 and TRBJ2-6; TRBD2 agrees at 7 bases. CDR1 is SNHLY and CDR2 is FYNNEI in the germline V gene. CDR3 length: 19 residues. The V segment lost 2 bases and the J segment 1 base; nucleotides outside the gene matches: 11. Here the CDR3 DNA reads TGTGCCAGCAGTGAAATCGGGGCGGGGGATTGGTCTGGGGCCAACGTCCTGACTTTC. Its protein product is CASSEIGAGDWSGANVLTF.

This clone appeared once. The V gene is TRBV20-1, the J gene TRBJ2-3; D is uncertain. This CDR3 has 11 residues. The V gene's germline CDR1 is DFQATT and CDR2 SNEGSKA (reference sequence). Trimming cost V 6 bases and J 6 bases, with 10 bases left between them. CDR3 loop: CSAISGDTQYF. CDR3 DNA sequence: TGCAGTGCGATTAGTGGTGATACGCAGTATTTT.

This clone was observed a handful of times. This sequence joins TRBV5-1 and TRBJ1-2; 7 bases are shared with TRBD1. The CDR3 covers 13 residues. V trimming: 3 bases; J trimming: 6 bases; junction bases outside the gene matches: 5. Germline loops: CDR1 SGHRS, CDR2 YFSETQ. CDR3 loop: CASSSTGPHGYTF. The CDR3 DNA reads TGCGCCAGCAGCTCGACAGGGCCGCATGGCTACACCTTC. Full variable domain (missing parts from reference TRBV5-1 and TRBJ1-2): KAGVTQTPRYLIKTRGQQVTLSCSPISGHRSVSWYQQTPGQGLQFLFEYFSETQRNKGNFPGRFSGRQFSNSRSEMNVSTLELGDSALYLCASSSTGPHGYTFGSGTRLTVV.

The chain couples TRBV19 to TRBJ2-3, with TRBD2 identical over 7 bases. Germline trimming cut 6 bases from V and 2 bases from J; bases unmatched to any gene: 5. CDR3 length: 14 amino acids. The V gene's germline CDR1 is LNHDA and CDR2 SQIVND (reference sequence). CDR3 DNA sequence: TGTGCCAGTAGCCAAGCGGGGATCACAGATACGCAGTATTTT. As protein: CASSQAGITDTQYF.